The T cell receptor beta chain described here comes from a study of OX40 agonist ivuxolimab in advanced cancers. Study context: Patients received intravenous ivuxolimab every 2 weeks at 0.01 to 10 mg/kg. Eligibility rules accepted prior anti-PD-1, anti-PD-L1 or anti-CTLA-4 therapy, and around 44% had some. One hepatocellular carcinoma and a couple of cutaneous melanoma patients partially responded.

TCRdb's copy holds only in-frame clones and misses some; the assay was immunoSEQ multiplex PCR. The sample shows around 69,000 clones, roughly four fifths of them seen only once. The CDR3 is made up of 15 amino acids. Germline V gives CDR1 SGHRS, CDR2 YFSETQ. Trimming took 3 bases from V and 9 from J, leaving 19 bases between them. The clonotype originates from an adult with an advanced solid tumor such as melanoma, head and neck, liver or kidney cancer. The sequenced sample was CD4+ or CD8+ T cells sorted from blood, obtained in a trial of the OX40 agonist ivuxolimab. The chain employs TRBV5-1 and TRBJ2-1, with D possibly being TRBD2 (5 bases). The CDR3 is CASSSGLRGSSEQFF. CDR3 nucleotides: TGCGCCAGCAGCTCGGGATTACGGGGATCGAGTGAGCAGTTCTTC. Full variable domain (outside the CDR3, taken from reference TRBV5-1 and TRBJ2-1): KAGVTQTPRYLIKTRGQQVTLSCSPISGHRSVSWYQQTPGQGLQFLFEYFSETQRNKGNFPGRFSGRQFSNSRSEMNVSTLELGDSALYLCASSSGLRGSSEQFFGPGTRLTVL.